Each of the 21 T cell receptor beta chains below was sequenced from the same sample in a study of CD8+ T cells in alopecia areata. RNA extraction was followed by reverse transcription into cDNA, which acted as the sequencing template. The assay was immunoSEQ multiplex PCR, and TCRdb's table has in-frame clones only and misses some. The sample includes 150,000 to 200,000 clones, 60% of them seen just once. Treatment reported: oral pan-JAK inhibitor, 5-10 mg twice daily. Sample: CD4+ T cells sorted from blood, taken at week 24, from a patient treated with tofacitinib. The source is a human donor with alopecia areata.

The V and J genes are TRBV30 and TRBJ2-7; D may match TRBD1 or TRBD2 (5 bases each). Germline CDR1 and CDR2: GTSNPN and SVGIG (reference sequence). The CDR3 contains 13 residues. With 6 bases removed from V and 3 bases from J, the gap between germline ends came to 15 bases. The CDR3 nucleotides read TGTGCCTGCCTCGGGAAGGGGATCTACGAGCAGTACTTC. It encodes CACLGKGIYEQYF.

This clone has just a few counts. V and J are TRBV30 and TRBJ2-7, with D maybe TRBD2 (5 bases). Germline CDR1 is GTSNPN and CDR2 is SVGIG (reference sequence). The CDR3 is 16 residues long. Trimming took off 0 bases at V and 2 bases at J, with 17 bases between the two ends. DNA for the CDR3: TGTGCCTGGAGTGTCGGCCGGACGGGGAATACCTACGAGCAGTACTTC. This translates into CAWSVGRTGNTYEQYF. The full variable domain, in which reference TRBV30 and TRBJ2-7 provide the parts outside the CDR3, is SQTIHQWPATLVQPVGSPLSLECTVEGTSNPNLYWYRQAAGRGLQLLFYSVGIGQISSEVPQNLSASRPQDRQFILSSKKLLLSDSGFYLCAWSVGRTGNTYEQYFGPGTRLTVT.

This clone was seen a handful of times. CDR3 residues: CSVPATQGVGSYNEQFF. The CDR3 DNA is TGCAGCGTACCCGCCACTCAGGGGGTTGGGTCCTACAATGAGCAGTTCTTC. The chain couples TRBV29-1 to TRBJ2-1, with TRBD1 identical over 7 bases. This CDR3 has 17 residues. Germline CDR1 reads SQVTM; CDR2 reads ANQGSEA. J lost 1 base, V lost 6 bases, and 15 bases had no gene match.

The rearrangement joins TRBV29-1 to TRBJ1-2; the D is unclear. Trimming shortened V by 5 bases and J by 8 bases, and 12 bases separated the two germline ends. The CDR3 is 11 residues long. Germline values: CDR1 SQVTM, CDR2 ANQGSEA. The chain's CDR3 is CSVYSHPGYTF. DNA of the CDR3: TGCAGCGTTTACTCCCACCCAGGCTACACCTTC.

This clone was detected ten times or more. V is TRBV9 and J is TRBJ1-2; TRBD1 aligns across 9 bases. The germline gives CDR1 SGDLS, CDR2 YYNGEE. The CDR3 has 14 residues. The V gene end was trimmed by 6 bases and the J gene end by 6 bases; junction bases not matched to a gene: 9. The CDR3 sequence is CASTIYTGGHGYTF. CDR3 DNA sequence: TGTGCCAGCACCATATATACAGGGGGCCATGGCTACACCTTC. The whole variable domain, remainder taken from reference TRBV9 and TRBJ1-2, is DSGVTQTPKHLITATGQRVTLRCSPRSGDLSVYWYQQSLDQGLQFLIQYYNGEERAKGNILERFSAQQFPDLHSELNLSSLELGDSALYFCASTIYTGGHGYTFGSGTRLTVV.

The chain carries TRBV25-1 and TRBJ2-5; 7 bases line up with TRBD1. J lost 5 bases, V lost 5 bases, and 11 bases had no gene match. Germline V CDR1 and CDR2: MGHDK, SYGVNS. The CDR3 length is 15 residues. The CDR3 loop reads CASSYRGGARETQYF. DNA of the CDR3: TGTGCCAGCAGTTACCGAGGGGGCGCCCGGGAGACCCAGTACTTC.

This clone showed up just a few times. CDR3 nucleotides: TGTGCCTGGAGTGTAGGTAGGACAGGGAACGAAGCTTTCTTT. It translates to CAWSVGRTGNEAFF. The rearrangement uses TRBV30 and TRBJ1-1; 8 bases agree with TRBD1. Germline CDR1 reads GTSNPN; CDR2 reads SVGIG (reference sequence). The J segment lost 8 bases and the V segment lost 0 bases, leaving 8 bases of the junction unmatched. This CDR3 is 14 amino acids long.

The chain couples TRBV29-1 to TRBJ2-3; 9 nucleotides agree with TRBD2. The V and J ends lost 4 bases and 0 bases, in that order; junction bases with no gene match: 5. The germline V gene has CDR1 SQVTM and CDR2 ANQGSEA. This CDR3 comprises 15 residues. The CDR3 sequence is CSVALLAGSTDTQYF. Here the CDR3 DNA reads TGCAGCGTTGCCCTTCTAGCGGGGAGCACAGATACGCAGTATTTT.

The chain links TRBV13 to TRBJ2-3; TRBD1 is a possible D gene (6 bases). Germline V CDR1 and CDR2: PRHDT, FYEKMQ (reference sequence). Trimming removed 2 bases from V and 7 bases from J, with 10 bases in between. This CDR3 has 13 residues. The CDR3 DNA reads TGTGCCAGCAGCTTAAGGGACACCTATACGCAGTATTTT. The encoded protein is CASSLRDTYTQYF.

This chain joins TRBV4-3 and TRBJ2-1; the D gene is possibly TRBD2 (6 bases). CDR1 and CDR2 from the germline V gene are LGHNA and YSLEER. With 1 base removed from V and 10 bases from J, the gap between germline ends came to 11 bases. CDR3 length equals 13 residues. The CDR3 coding sequence is TGCGCCAGCAGCCAAGCGGAGGGAGGCGAGCAGTTCTTC. Translation: CASSQAEGGEQFF.

The rearrangement uses TRBV29-1 and TRBJ1-1, with D uncertain. CDR3 length equals 11 residues. With 4 bases removed from V and 5 bases from J, the gap between germline ends came to 8 bases. The germline V gene has CDR1 SQVTM and CDR2 ANQGSEA. CDR3 region: CSVGLWTEAFF. The CDR3 coding sequence is TGCAGCGTTGGGCTTTGGACTGAAGCTTTCTTT.

This clone has a handful of counts. The chain employs TRBV14 and TRBJ2-1, with 8 bases matching TRBD2. Germline V CDR1 and CDR2: SGHDN, FVKESK. CDR3 length: 15 residues. With 0 bases clipped from V and 4 bases from J, the junction kept 2 bases outside the gene matches. CDR3 DNA sequence: TGTGCCAGCAGCCAAGAGGAGCGGGGGTACAATGAGCAGTTCTTC. As protein: CASSQEERGYNEQFF.

The V gene is TRBV5-1, the J gene TRBJ2-1; tentatively, D is TRBD1 or TRBD2 (5 bases each). Germline V gene sequence: CDR1 SGHRS, CDR2 YFSETQ. V shed 1 base and J shed 13 bases, with 15 bases lying between them. The CDR3 runs to 13 residues. The CDR3 DNA reads TGCGCCAGCAGCTTGTCCGGGGCCAACATACAGTTCTTC. Encoded protein: CASSLSGANIQFF.

This clone has a handful of counts. The chain carries TRBV5-1 and TRBJ2-5; 15 bases match TRBD2. V lost 4 bases, J lost 1 base, and 8 bases stayed unmatched. The germline gives CDR1 SGHRS, CDR2 YFSETQ. The CDR3 runs to 18 residues. The CDR3 region has the DNA TGCGCCAGCAGCCGCACCGGGACTAGCGGGGGGTCCCAAGAGACCCAGTACTTC. Its translation: CASSRTGTSGGSQETQYF.

A word on this clone: One junction end does not reproduce the germline sequence, and a read error may be involved. The chain has TRBV7-2 and TRBJ2-7; D perhaps matches TRBD1 (5 bases). This CDR3 contains 15 residues. Germline V gives CDR1 SGHTA, CDR2 FQGNSA. CDR3 amino acids: CASSFSGFRYYEQHF. The CDR3 DNA sequence: TGTGCCAGCAGCTTCTCAGGGTTCCGGTACTACGAGCAGCACTTC.

The chain combines TRBV25-1 with TRBJ2-7; D might be TRBD2 (5 bases). Trimming took 6 bases from V and 9 from J, leaving 18 bases between them. In germline, CDR1 is MGHDK, CDR2 SYGVNS. CDR3 size: 13 residues. The CDR3 DNA follows: TGTGCCAGCAGGGGAGAACCCCTACGCGGGCAGTACTTC. It specifies CASRGEPLRGQYF.

This chain connects TRBV4-3 to TRBJ2-2, with 7 bases that match TRBD1. The CDR3 has 14 residues. V lost 1 base to trimming and J lost 15 bases; unmatched junction nucleotides: 11. Germline CDR1 reads LGHNA; CDR2 reads YSLEER. The CDR3 sequence is CASSQGLPGQRLFF. The DNA of the CDR3 is TGCGCCAGCAGCCAAGGGCTTCCGGGACAGAGGTTGTTTTTT.

The CDR3 DNA sequence: TGCGCCAGCAGCCAAGCCGTGTCTCCCAACCCCACAGATACGCAGTATTTT. It yields the protein CASSQAVSPNPTDTQYF. V is TRBV4-3 and J is TRBJ2-3; D is uncertain. The CDR3 is made up of 17 amino acids. V lost 1 base to trimming and J lost 2 bases, with 16 bases between them. CDR1 is LGHNA and CDR2 is YSLEER in the germline V gene.

This clone was seen more than once but under ten times. CDR3: CASSYWVGQNTEAFF. The CDR3 DNA reads TGTGCCAGCAGTTACTGGGTTGGGCAAAACACTGAAGCTTTCTTT. The V and J genes are TRBV6-6 and TRBJ1-1, with no clear D. The CDR3 runs 15 residues. The germline gives CDR1 MNHNY, CDR2 SVGAGI (reference sequence). V lost 1 base and J lost 2, with 11 bases in between.

The chain employs TRBV15 and TRBJ2-2; D perhaps matches TRBD1 (5 bases). Trimming shortened V by 3 bases and J by 2 bases, and 10 bases separated the two germline ends. This CDR3 contains 15 residues. Looked up from germline, CDR1 is LNHNV and CDR2 is YYDKDF (reference sequence). CDR3: CATSRDISNTGELFF. The CDR3, as DNA: TGTGCCACCAGCAGGGACATTTCAAACACCGGGGAGCTGTTTTTT.

The rearrangement joins TRBV7-8 to TRBJ2-4; 7 bases are shared with TRBD2. CDR1 is SGHVS, CDR2 FQNEAQ, per germline. The CDR3 is 16 amino acids. J lost 2 bases, V lost 0 bases, and 4 bases had no gene match. CDR3 nucleotide sequence: TGTGCCAGCAGCTTAGCGGTGGGGGGGTCCAAAAACATTCAGTACTTC. It translates to CASSLAVGGSKNIQYF.